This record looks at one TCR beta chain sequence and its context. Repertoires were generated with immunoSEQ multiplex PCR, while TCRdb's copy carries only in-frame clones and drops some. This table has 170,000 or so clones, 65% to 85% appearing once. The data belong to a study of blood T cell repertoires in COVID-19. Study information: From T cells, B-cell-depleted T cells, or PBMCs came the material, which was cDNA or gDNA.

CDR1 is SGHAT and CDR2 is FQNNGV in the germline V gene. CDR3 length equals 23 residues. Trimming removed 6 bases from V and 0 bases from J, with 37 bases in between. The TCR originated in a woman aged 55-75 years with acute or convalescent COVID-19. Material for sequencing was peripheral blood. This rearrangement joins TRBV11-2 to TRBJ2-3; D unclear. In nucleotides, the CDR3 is TGTGCCAGCAGTCTAAGCCAGCGTCCCAACACCAGAACCCGGATACTTAGCACAGATACGCAGTATTTT. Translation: CASSLSQRPNTRTRILSTDTQYF.